This entry concerns a single T cell receptor (beta chain). The target of this receptor is not known. Qualities for individual bases were not recorded, and no much larger clone is one base off. From the cysteine up to the phenylalanine, the CDR3 has a length of 15 residues. The retained sequence is limited to the CDR3, 45 bases, with the frame set at the first base. Trimming accounts for 3 bases at V and 4 bases at J, while the number of junction bases matched to no gene is 8. Looking up the germline V gene yields CDR1 MNHEY and CDR2 SVGEGT. This entry belongs to a study of blood T cell repertoires in COVID-19 (dated by TCRdb to between 2020 and 2021). Regarding the research as a whole: Collaborator samples came from the United States, Italy and Spain and covered acute and convalescent phases of COVID-19. The prospective study material was composed of cDNA or gDNA derived from T cells, B-cell-depleted T cells, or PBMCs. Subjects who had been exposed to COVID-19, were actively infected with it, or had recovered from it provided the deeply sampled blood TCRbeta repertoires that made up the dataset. The repertoires were released in a freely available public database intended as a resource for research on the immune response to SARS-CoV-2. Samples came from the ongoing ImmuneRACE study (first 160 participants) plus 1,254 subjects from 6 global collaborators. The sample metadata nearly always contained a de-identified subject ID, COVID-19 status, age in years and sex. Where HLA class I and class II types were available, the types were taken from metadata supplied by the sample provider, not from assay-based typing. Overall results and qualifications from the work: The amount of clinical and demographic metadata varied by source and participant and was provided uncurated.

In Seattle, one collaborating source enrolled patients while the infection was active and tracked those patients longitudinally over the course of disease. Whole blood was collected in K2EDTA tubes by collaborating institutions according to the institutions' own protocols. For TCRbeta analysis, collaborator samples were shipped as frozen whole blood, as isolated PBMCs, or as DNA extracted from either sample type. TCRbeta CDR3 regions were amplified from genomic DNA by means of the immunoSEQ Assay, a bias-controlled multiplex PCR. As for the original processing: Within the assay, amplification of reference gene primers was used to estimate how many nucleated cells each sample contained. To quantify the absolute abundance of each unique TCRbeta CDR3 rearrangement, sequence reads were collapsed and filtered. For each sample, productive Simpson clonality was calculated as the square root of Simpson's diversity index across productive rearrangements. The table was pulled from immuneACCESS by TCRdb, which kept in-frame rearrangements only. Such tables lose some clones; where checked, under half of the loss comes from unresolved V genes, and the rest has no known cause. V and J calls and clone size come straight from that table; D and trimming were deduced from the DNA. The sample contains about 240,000 clones, about four fifths of them found a single time. Around 7.5% of the sample belongs to the ten largest clones.

Sequencing was performed on peripheral blood. Recombination linked TRBV6-2 or TRBV6-3 to TRBJ2-5, and 7 junction bases match TRBD2. The clonotype was recovered from an elderly woman with COVID-19, enrolled during active disease. The nucleotide sequence reads as follows: TGTGCCAGCAGTTATGGCGGGAGCTCTCCAGAGACCCAGTACTTC. It translates to CASSYGGSSPETQYF.